Listed below are T cell receptor beta chains from one sample, sequenced in a study of shared clonotypes between healthy human individuals. Measured with immunoSEQ multiplex PCR; TCRdb has only the in-frame clones, and not every one. The table has 700,000 to 950,000 clones, 90% to 98% seen once; the top ten hold about 0.25%. The sequencing sample was made of naive CD8+ T cells sorted from blood. Every receptor here comes from a man younger than 40 in good health. CDR3s include the opening cysteine and the closing phenylalanine or tryptophan. The D gene is left open where the match is weak. Clone size, where shown, is once, few, many, or a class for clones that have expanded.

size,V,D,J,DNA,CDR3
-,TRBV29-1,-,TRBJ1-1,TGCAGCGGAGGGGGGCGGAGCGCTGAAGCTTTCTTT,CSGGGRSAEAFF
-,TRBV19,-,TRBJ1-2,TGTGCCAGCTCGGTGGGATATGGCTACACCTTC,CASSVGYGYTF
-,TRBV9,-,TRBJ2-7,TGTGCCAGCAGCGTATCCCTTACAGGGAGCGAGCAGTACTTC,CASSVSLTGSEQYF
-,TRBV7-8,-,TRBJ2-1,TGTGCCAGCAGCTTATGGAGCTCCTACAATGAGCAGTTCTTC,CASSLWSSYNEQFF
-,TRBV7-9,TRBD2,TRBJ2-3,TGTGCCAGCAGCTGGGGACTAGCGGGAGGCGCAGATACGCAGTATTTT,CASSWGLAGGADTQYF
once,TRBV28,-,TRBJ2-7,TGTGCCAGCCGAACCCCCAAAGACAGCCCCTACGAGCAGTACTTC,CASRTPKDSPYEQYF
-,TRBV7-9,-,TRBJ1-3,TGTGCCAGCAAGGGGGGTGAACTACGGAACTCTGGAAACACCATATATTTT,CASKGGELRNSGNTIYF
-,TRBV6-6,-,TRBJ1-5,TGTGCCAGCAGTTCGACAGGTTGGGTGAAACAGCCCCAGCATTTT,CASSSTGWVKQPQHF
-,TRBV27,TRBD1,TRBJ2-7,TGTGCCAGCAGTGGGGACAGATCCCAGGACGAGCAGTACTTC,CASSGDRSQDEQYF
-,TRBV5-5,-,TRBJ2-7,TGTGCCAGCAGCTTATTGGATAGCCCCCTATACGAGCAGTACTTC,CASSLLDSPLYEQYF
-,TRBV28,-,TRBJ1-3,TGTGCCAGCAGTTTAAGGAGGCTCGGGGACACCATATATTTT,CASSLRRLGDTIYF
-,TRBV5-5,-,TRBJ2-7,TGTGCCAGCAGCTTGGAAGGCGGTCCCGCCTACGAGCAGTACTTC,CASSLEGGPAYEQYF
-,TRBV6-5,-,TRBJ1-1,TGTGCCAGCAGTTACTCGAGTGGGGGTATCGCTGAAGCTTTCTTT,CASSYSSGGIAEAFF
-,TRBV7-9,-,TRBJ2-3,TGTGCCAGCAGCTTAGGGACTAACACAGATACGCAGTATTTT,CASSLGTNTDTQYF
-,TRBV9,TRBD1,TRBJ2-7,TGTGCCAGCAGCCCAGGCGCCGGGACAGGGCTCCACGAGCAGTACTTC,CASSPGAGTGLHEQYF
-,TRBV6-5,TRBD2,TRBJ2-1,TGTGCCAGCAGTCCGGGACTAGCGGGAGTCAATGAGCAGTTCTTC,CASSPGLAGVNEQFF
-,TRBV7-2,-,TRBJ2-1,TGTGCCAGCAGCTCGACCTACAATGAGCAGTTCTTC,CASSSTYNEQFF
-,TRBV29-1,TRBD2,TRBJ2-7,TGCAGCGTTGATGGGACTAAGCGGGACCCTATCAAGCAGTACTTC,CSVDGTKRDPIKQYF
-,TRBV11-2,-,TRBJ2-2,TGTGCCAGCAGCTTAGAAGGGGGGACGCAGACTCGGTTTTTT,CASSLEGGTQTRFF
-,TRBV5-4,-,TRBJ2-3,TGTGCCAGCAGCCGCAAGGGAACTAGCACAGATACGCAGTATTTT,CASSRKGTSTDTQYF
-,TRBV19,-,TRBJ2-7,TGTGCCAGTAGTATGTGGAGGGACAGTTCCTCCTACGAGCAGTACTTC,CASSMWRDSSSYEQYF
-,TRBV29-1,-,TRBJ2-7,TGCAGCGTGGTACCCACTGTGGCGTACGAGCAGTACTTC,CSVVPTVAYEQYF
-,TRBV15,TRBD2,TRBJ2-3,TGTGCCACCAGCAGAGATCGGGGGGGAGATACGCAGTATTTT,CATSRDRGGDTQYF
-,TRBV28,-,TRBJ1-2,TGTGCCAGCAGTCCCCTAGGTGGTTATGGCTACACCTTC,CASSPLGGYGYTF
-,TRBV6-5,-,TRBJ2-3,TGTGCCAGCAGTTACCCCAGGGGCGGACGCACAGATACGCAGTATTTT,CASSYPRGGRTDTQYF
-,TRBV7-6,-,TRBJ2-2,TGTGCCAGCAGCCCGACTATAGGCGGGGAGCTGTTTTTT,CASSPTIGGELFF
-,TRBV14,TRBD2,TRBJ2-1,TGTGCCAGCGGACCGCTAGCGGGAGATGTAAATGAGCAGTTCTTC,CASGPLAGDVNEQFF
-,TRBV7-3,-,TRBJ1-1,TGTGCCAGCAGCTTAACGTGGGCCGTGGACACTGAAGCTTTCTTT,CASSLTWAVDTEAFF
-,TRBV5-4,-,TRBJ2-1,TGTGCCAGCAGCGGTGGAGGAGGAACTGAGCAGTTCTTC,CASSGGGGTEQFF
-,TRBV11-2,TRBD2,TRBJ2-1,TGTGCCAGCAGCTCGATTGAGAGCGGGAGTCTTCATGAGCAGTTCTTC,CASSSIESGSLHEQFF
-,TRBV6-6,-,TRBJ1-3,TGTGCCGGTTCGAGGGATTTCTCTGGAAACACCATATATTTT,CAGSRDFSGNTIYF
-,TRBV5-1,-,TRBJ2-7,TGCGCCAGCAGCCAACCGATTACAGGAACCTACGAGCAGTACTTC,CASSQPITGTYEQYF
-,TRBV7-9,-,TRBJ2-1,TGTGCCAGCAGCTTTCCAAGCTCCTACAATGAGCAGTTCTTC,CASSFPSSYNEQFF
-,TRBV5-1,-,TRBJ2-7,TGCGCCAGCAGCTTGGCAACGGGAGTAGTTCGCGAGCAGTACTTC,CASSLATGVVREQYF
-,TRBV7-8,-,TRBJ2-5,TGTGCCAGCAGCTCCCCGTTCCCATCAACCCAGTACTTC,CASSSPFPSTQYF
-,TRBV9,TRBD2,TRBJ2-1,TGTGCCAGCAGCACCCTAGGGACTAGCGGAGACAATGAGCAGTTCTTC,CASSTLGTSGDNEQFF
once,TRBV27,TRBD1,TRBJ2-7,TGTGCCAGCAGTTTTGGACAGGTCCGAGAGCAGTACTTC,CASSFGQVREQYF
-,TRBV7-9,-,TRBJ2-7,TGTGCCAGCAGCGGTCATGGGGGAGAGCAGTACTTC,CASSGHGGEQYF
-,TRBV2,-,TRBJ2-1,TGTGCCAGCAGTGGATATGAGCAGTTCTTC,CASSGYEQFF
-,TRBV15,-,TRBJ2-7,TGTGCCACCAGCAGTTTTTCCGGGAGAACACCCTACGAGCAGTACTTC,CATSSFSGRTPYEQYF
-,TRBV27,-,TRBJ1-2,TGTGCCAGCAGTGAGACCGGGACACGAGGCTACACCTTC,CASSETGTRGYTF
-,TRBV7-7,-,TRBJ2-1,TGTGCCAGCAGTTCGGTCCCATTCAGGGGTGAGCAGTTCTTC,CASSSVPFRGEQFF
-,TRBV7-9,TRBD1,TRBJ2-7,TGTGCCAGCAGCTACCAACGGGGCCAGGGGGAAAACTACGAGCAGTACTTC,CASSYQRGQGENYEQYF
-,TRBV27,-,TRBJ2-5,TGTGCCAGCAGCCGACCTGGTGGGGCCCAGTACTTC,CASSRPGGAQYF
-,TRBV7-9,-,TRBJ2-1,TGTGCCAGCAGCGCTAGGGACTCCGAAAGATGGAATGAGCAGTTCTTC,CASSARDSERWNEQFF
-,TRBV4-1,-,TRBJ2-1,TGCGCCAGCAGCCAAGATCCGGATTACAATGAGCAGTTCTTC,CASSQDPDYNEQFF
-,TRBV29-1,-,TRBJ1-2,TGCAGCGTTGAAGACAGGATCAGCTATGGCTACACCTTC,CSVEDRISYGYTF